Sequencing of this T cell receptor beta chain was carried out in a study of T cell repertoires in cytomegalovirus infection. About the study: Recently identified HLA-C-restricted CMV epitopes were among the peptides used. Indications came from public TCR beta signatures; they pointed to CMV infection and to a matching HLA type. Regarding the study as a whole: Across the ex vivo response, the dominant clonotypes were HLA-C-restricted CMV-specific TCR beta clonotypes.

In its sample, this clonotype was seen a few times. Antigen: not known. Between the trimmed V and J ends, which lost 0 bases and 9 bases, there was a span of 11 bases. The germline V gene encodes CDR1 MNHEY and CDR2 SVGEGT. The CDR3 spans 13 residues. TCRdb reanalysed the reads using MiXCR and keeps one entry per CDR3 protein. The sample has approximately 770,000 distinct CDR3 sequences, 25% to 30% seen once. Source: cultured CD8+ T cells from PBMCs, taken from culture after CMV antigen stimulation. This TCR derives from a human donor in good health (CMV status not recorded). Some clones in this sample may be carry-over from other donors' samples. The chain carries TRBV6-2 or TRBV6-3 and TRBJ1-1; perhaps TRBD1 as D (5 bases). This chain's CDR3 is CASSYSLGEKAFF. The DNA of the CDR3 is TGTGCCAGCAGTTACTCCTTGGGGGAGAAAGCTTTCTTT.